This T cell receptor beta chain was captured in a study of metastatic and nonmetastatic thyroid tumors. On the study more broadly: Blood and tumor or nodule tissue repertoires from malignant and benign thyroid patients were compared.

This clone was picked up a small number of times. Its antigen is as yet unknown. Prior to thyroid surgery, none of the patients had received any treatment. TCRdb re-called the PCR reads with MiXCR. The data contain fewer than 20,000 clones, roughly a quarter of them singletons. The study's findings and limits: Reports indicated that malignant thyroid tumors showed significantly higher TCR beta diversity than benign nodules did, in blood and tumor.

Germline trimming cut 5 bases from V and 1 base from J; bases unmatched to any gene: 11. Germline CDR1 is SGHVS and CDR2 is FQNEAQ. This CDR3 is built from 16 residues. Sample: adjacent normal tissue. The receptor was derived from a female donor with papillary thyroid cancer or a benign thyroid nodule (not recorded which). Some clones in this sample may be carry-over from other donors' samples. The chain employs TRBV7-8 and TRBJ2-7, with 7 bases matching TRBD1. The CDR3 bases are TGTGCCAGCAGCACATCTCCGGGACAGCTATCCTACGAGCAGTACTTC. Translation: CASSTSPGQLSYEQYF. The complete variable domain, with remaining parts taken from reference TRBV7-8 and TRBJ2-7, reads GAGVSQSPRYKVAKRGQDVALRCDPISGHVSLFWYQQALGQGPEFLTYFQNEAQLDKSGLPSDRFFAERPEGSVSTLKIQRTQQEDSAVYLCASSTSPGQLSYEQYFGPGTRLTVT.